A selection of T cell receptor beta chains follows, all from one sample in a study of blood T cell repertoires in COVID-19. Generated by immunoSEQ multiplex PCR, the TCRdb table keeps only in-frame clones and is missing some. Among some 220,000 clones listed, around 87% were seen once. The specimen was PBMCs or T cells enriched from blood (not recorded which). The receptors shown here come from a woman aged 18 to 35 in a cohort exposed to, infected with or recovered from COVID-19 (not recorded which). The CDR3 runs from the conserved cysteine through the conserved F or W. The order of the fields is D gene, clone size, J gene, V gene, CDR3 DNA, CDR3 protein. The D gene is left open where the match is weak. Clone size is given for some rows only: seen once, a few or many times, or a class if the clone is expanded.

d_gene: TRBD1
abundance: .
j_gene: TRBJ1-5
v_gene: TRBV6-5
CDR3nt: TGTGCCAGCAAGGGACAGTCCAGGGGGCCCCAGCATTTT
CDR3aa: CASKGQSRGPQHF

d_gene: .
abundance: .
j_gene: TRBJ1-4
v_gene: TRBV19
CDR3nt: TGTGCCAGTAGTATTGGCGGACTTCAACTGTTTTTT
CDR3aa: CASSIGGLQLFF

d_gene: .
abundance: .
j_gene: TRBJ1-1
v_gene: TRBV7-9
CDR3nt: TGTGCCAGCAGCTACCTAAGTACCGGGGGCACTGAAGCTTTCTTT
CDR3aa: CASSYLSTGGTEAFF

d_gene: .
abundance: .
j_gene: TRBJ1-2
v_gene: TRBV12-3/TRBV12-4
CDR3nt: TGTGCCAGCACCTACCAGGGAGGGCACGGCTACACCTTC
CDR3aa: CASTYQGGHGYTF

d_gene: .
abundance: .
j_gene: TRBJ2-5
v_gene: TRBV6-5
CDR3nt: TGTGCCAGCAGCCCAGTTGGGGGCCCACAAGAGACCCAGTACTTC
CDR3aa: CASSPVGGPQETQYF

d_gene: .
abundance: many
j_gene: TRBJ2-5
v_gene: TRBV3-1/TRBV3-2
CDR3nt: TGTGCCAGCAGCCAACTCCAAGAGACCCAGTACTTC
CDR3aa: CASSQLQETQYF

d_gene: TRBD2
abundance: .
j_gene: TRBJ2-7
v_gene: TRBV27
CDR3nt: TGTGCCAGCAGTTTGGGACTAGCGGGGGGGATTGTGGGGTACGAGCAGTACTTC
CDR3aa: CASSLGLAGGIVGYEQYF

d_gene: TRBD2
abundance: .
j_gene: TRBJ2-3
v_gene: TRBV7-9
CDR3nt: TGTGCCAGCAGTCTAGCGGGAGGCCGAAAAGATACGCAGTATTTT
CDR3aa: CASSLAGGRKDTQYF

d_gene: TRBD1
abundance: .
j_gene: TRBJ1-1
v_gene: TRBV5-1
CDR3nt: TGCGCCAGCAGCCGAAGGGGGACAGGGCTTACGGGCACTGAAGCTTTCTTT
CDR3aa: CASSRRGTGLTGTEAFF

d_gene: TRBD1
abundance: .
j_gene: TRBJ2-7
v_gene: TRBV4-1
CDR3nt: TGCGCCAGCAGCCCTCAACCGGGACAGGGATCTACCGAGCAGTACTTC
CDR3aa: CASSPQPGQGSTEQYF

d_gene: .
abundance: .
j_gene: TRBJ1-6
v_gene: TRBV27
CDR3nt: TGTGCCAGCTCCTCAGGTCGGTCACCCCTCCACTTT
CDR3aa: CASSSGRSPLHF

d_gene: .
abundance: .
j_gene: TRBJ1-4
v_gene: TRBV13
CDR3nt: TGTGCCAGCAGCTTAGGGGCACCGGGGTATGAAAAACTGTTTTTT
CDR3aa: CASSLGAPGYEKLFF

d_gene: .
abundance: .
j_gene: TRBJ1-1
v_gene: TRBV3-1/TRBV3-2
CDR3nt: TGTGCCAGCAGCCAAGATCCCCGGACAGTCTTGAGGACTGAAGCTTTCTTT
CDR3aa: CASSQDPRTVLRTEAFF

d_gene: TRBD1
abundance: .
j_gene: TRBJ1-5
v_gene: TRBV5-8
CDR3nt: TGTGCCAGCAGCAGGGACAGGGACTCCACTCAGCCCCAGCATTTT
CDR3aa: CASSRDRDSTQPQHF

d_gene: .
abundance: .
j_gene: TRBJ1-2
v_gene: TRBV1
CDR3nt: TGCACCAGCAGCCAGGGTCCGGGACTGCCGCATGGCTACACCTTC
CDR3aa: CTSSQGPGLPHGYTF

d_gene: TRBD1
abundance: .
j_gene: TRBJ1-2
v_gene: TRBV19
CDR3nt: TGTGCCAGTAGCCCCGACAGGGACTTTAACTATGGCTACACCTTC
CDR3aa: CASSPDRDFNYGYTF

d_gene: TRBD1
abundance: once
j_gene: TRBJ1-2
v_gene: TRBV3-1/TRBV3-2
CDR3nt: TGTGCCAGCAGCCAAGTGGGAGGGGGACAGGGGGCCCCTGGCTACACCTTC
CDR3aa: CASSQVGGGQGAPGYTF

d_gene: .
abundance: .
j_gene: TRBJ2-7
v_gene: TRBV2
CDR3nt: TGTGCCAGCCGTGAGACAGAGTACGAGCAGTACTTC
CDR3aa: CASRETEYEQYF

d_gene: TRBD2
abundance: .
j_gene: TRBJ2-2
v_gene: TRBV5-1
CDR3nt: TGCGCCAGCAGCTTGGAAGCGGGGGACCTAAACACCGGGGAGCTGTTTTTT
CDR3aa: CASSLEAGDLNTGELFF

d_gene: .
abundance: .
j_gene: TRBJ1-4
v_gene: TRBV7-9
CDR3nt: TGTGCCAGCAGCTTAGCTCAAGAAAAACTGTTTTTT
CDR3aa: CASSLAQEKLFF

d_gene: .
abundance: .
j_gene: TRBJ2-7
v_gene: TRBV11-3
CDR3nt: TGTGCCAGCAGCTTAGATTGGACAGCGGGAACCTACGAGCAGTACTTC
CDR3aa: CASSLDWTAGTYEQYF

d_gene: TRBD2
abundance: .
j_gene: TRBJ2-2
v_gene: TRBV19
CDR3nt: TGTGCCAGTAGTATAAAGGTTTCTAGCGGGAGTGTCGCGAACACCGGGGAGCTGTTTTTT
CDR3aa: CASSIKVSSGSVANTGELFF

d_gene: TRBD2
abundance: .
j_gene: TRBJ2-1
v_gene: TRBV9
CDR3nt: TGTGCCAGCAGCCCGGGACTAGTCGACGAGCAGTTCTTC
CDR3aa: CASSPGLVDEQFF

d_gene: TRBD1
abundance: .
j_gene: TRBJ1-1
v_gene: TRBV11-3
CDR3nt: TGTGCCAGCAGCTCATCTGGGACAGCTGAAGCTTTCTTT
CDR3aa: CASSSSGTAEAFF

d_gene: .
abundance: .
j_gene: TRBJ1-5
v_gene: TRBV15
CDR3nt: TGTGCCACCAGCAGAGATGATGGGGCCCCAGGGAATCAGCCCCAGCATTTT
CDR3aa: CATSRDDGAPGNQPQHF

d_gene: .
abundance: .
j_gene: TRBJ1-1
v_gene: TRBV3-1/TRBV3-2
CDR3nt: TGTGCCAGCAGCCAAGATTCGAACAGGGCCACTGAAGCTTTCTTT
CDR3aa: CASSQDSNRATEAFF

d_gene: TRBD1
abundance: once
j_gene: TRBJ2-1
v_gene: TRBV5-4
CDR3nt: TGTGCCAGCAGCTTTCCCCAGGGGGCGAATGAGCAGTTCTTC
CDR3aa: CASSFPQGANEQFF

d_gene: .
abundance: .
j_gene: TRBJ2-7
v_gene: TRBV5-1
CDR3nt: TGCGCCAGCAGCATTCTCGGTCAGCAGGACGAGCAGTACTTC
CDR3aa: CASSILGQQDEQYF

d_gene: .
abundance: .
j_gene: TRBJ2-7
v_gene: TRBV28
CDR3nt: TGTGCCAGCAGTTTACCTGGGCAGGAGCAGTACTTC
CDR3aa: CASSLPGQEQYF

d_gene: .
abundance: .
j_gene: TRBJ1-2
v_gene: TRBV27
CDR3nt: TGTGCCAGCAGTTTAGGGTACGGGGAGGCTGGCTACACCTTC
CDR3aa: CASSLGYGEAGYTF

d_gene: .
abundance: .
j_gene: TRBJ1-4
v_gene: TRBV28
CDR3nt: TGTGCCAGCAGTTCCATCGATGGAGGTCTGTTTTTT
CDR3aa: CASSSIDGGLFF

d_gene: .
abundance: .
j_gene: TRBJ1-3
v_gene: TRBV4-1
CDR3nt: TGCGCCAGCAGCCAACCCTCCCGGGAATCCGGAAACACCATATATTTT
CDR3aa: CASSQPSRESGNTIYF

d_gene: TRBD2
abundance: once
j_gene: TRBJ2-1
v_gene: TRBV2
CDR3nt: TGTGCCAGCATGCCCGGGACTAACAATGAGCAGTTCTTC
CDR3aa: CASMPGTNNEQFF

d_gene: .
abundance: .
j_gene: TRBJ1-1
v_gene: TRBV6-5
CDR3nt: TGTGCCAGCAGTTCTCTCGACAGCTTAGAAGCTTTCTTT
CDR3aa: CASSSLDSLEAFF

d_gene: .
abundance: .
j_gene: TRBJ1-2
v_gene: TRBV5-4
CDR3nt: TGTGCCAGCAGCTTGGACCAGGGGAATCACTATGGCTACACCTTC
CDR3aa: CASSLDQGNHYGYTF

d_gene: TRBD2
abundance: .
j_gene: TRBJ2-1
v_gene: TRBV3-1/TRBV3-2
CDR3nt: TGTGCCAGCAGCACCCGGGGGGGAAGTAATGAGCAGTTCTTC
CDR3aa: CASSTRGGSNEQFF

d_gene: .
abundance: few
j_gene: TRBJ1-2
v_gene: TRBV2
CDR3nt: TGTGCCAGCAGCCGACAGGAAAACTATGGCTACACCTTC
CDR3aa: CASSRQENYGYTF

d_gene: .
abundance: .
j_gene: TRBJ2-7
v_gene: TRBV29-1
CDR3nt: TGCAGCGTTGGGAGGGACGCCTACGAGCAGTACTTC
CDR3aa: CSVGRDAYEQYF

d_gene: TRBD1
abundance: .
j_gene: TRBJ1-5
v_gene: TRBV5-6
CDR3nt: TGTGCCAGCAGCCCCTGGGCAGGGGGGAATCAGCCCCAGCATTTT
CDR3aa: CASSPWAGGNQPQHF

d_gene: TRBD2
abundance: .
j_gene: TRBJ2-7
v_gene: TRBV15
CDR3nt: TGTGCCACCAGCAGGGAAAATAGCGGGCTCGAGCAGTACTTC
CDR3aa: CATSRENSGLEQYF

d_gene: .
abundance: .
j_gene: TRBJ1-1
v_gene: TRBV2
CDR3nt: TGTGCCAGCAGTCGTTTGACAGTGCCCACTGAAGCTTTCTTT
CDR3aa: CASSRLTVPTEAFF

d_gene: .
abundance: once
j_gene: TRBJ2-7
v_gene: TRBV5-8
CDR3nt: TGTGCCAGCAGCTTGGGGACGGGGGAATCCTACGAGCAGTACTTC
CDR3aa: CASSLGTGESYEQYF

d_gene: .
abundance: .
j_gene: TRBJ2-3
v_gene: TRBV28
CDR3nt: TGTGCCAGCACCGACCGGCGGAGGACAGATACGCAGTATTTT
CDR3aa: CASTDRRRTDTQYF

d_gene: .
abundance: .
j_gene: TRBJ1-2
v_gene: TRBV5-6
CDR3nt: TGTGCCAGCAGCTTGACCGAGGAGAGGGCCTACACCTTC
CDR3aa: CASSLTEERAYTF

d_gene: .
abundance: .
j_gene: TRBJ2-1
v_gene: TRBV28
CDR3nt: TGTGCCAGCAGTCCCCCGGGACAAACAACCTACAATGAGCAGTTCTTC
CDR3aa: CASSPPGQTTYNEQFF

d_gene: .
abundance: .
j_gene: TRBJ1-2
v_gene: TRBV4-1
CDR3nt: TGCGCCAGCAGCCAAGATCGTTTACAGCTCCCCTCTTATGGCTACACCTTC
CDR3aa: CASSQDRLQLPSYGYTF